The next 18 T cell receptor beta chains were all read from a single sample in a study of T cells in localized non-small cell lung cancer. The table came from immunoSEQ multiplex PCR; TCRdb's copy has only in-frame clones and leaves some out. The repertoire includes 20,000 to 30,000 clones, approximately 92% of them detected once, and over 12% sits in the top ten. The sample in question was peripheral blood, obtained before any cancer treatment. The receptors were gathered from a man aged 35 to 69 with stage III squamous cell lung carcinoma.

This clone was observed a handful of times. The chain couples TRBV9 to TRBJ1-1; D is possibly TRBD1 (5 bases). CDR1 and CDR2 (germline): SGDLS, YYNGEE. This CDR3 region has 15 residues. V was clipped by 0 bases and J by 1 base, with 10 bases between them. CDR3 nucleotide sequence: TGTGCCAGCAGCGTAGCCCCGACAGAGAACACTGAAGCTTTCTTT. Its protein is CASSVAPTENTEAFF.

This rearrangement joins TRBV4-1 to TRBJ2-4; TRBD2 matches at 7 bases. The CDR3 spans 14 residues. V lost 1 base, J lost 6 bases, and 3 bases stayed unmatched. The germline gives CDR1 MGHRA, CDR2 YSYEKL. The CDR3 DNA reads TGCGCCAGCAGCCAAGCGGGGGGAGGAAACATTCAGTACTTC. Amino acid sequence: CASSQAGGGNIQYF.

J is TRBJ1-1 and V is TRBV5-4; D remains ambiguous. Per the germline V gene, CDR1 is SGHNT and CDR2 is YYREEE (reference sequence). Trimming cost V 2 bases and J 0 bases, with 11 bases left between them. The CDR3 is 15 amino acids. This CDR3 is CASSLPEGLNTEAFF. The CDR3 DNA reads as TGTGCCAGCAGCTTACCCGAAGGATTGAACACTGAAGCTTTCTTT.

The chain carries TRBV7-2 and TRBJ1-4, with a weak D call TRBD1 (5 bases). Germline V lookup: CDR1 SGHTA, CDR2 FQGNSA. V lost 1 base, J lost 0 bases, and 9 bases lay in between. There are 16 residues in the CDR3. CDR3 coding DNA: TGTGCCAGCAGCTTAGGGGGGATCGCAACTAATGAAAAACTGTTTTTT. Amino acid sequence: CASSLGGIATNEKLFF.

The CDR3 protein is CASMSGGGAEAFF. The CDR3 DNA reads TGTGCCAGCATGAGTGGGGGGGGCGCTGAAGCTTTCTTT. This rearrangement joins TRBV6-1 to TRBJ1-1, with D tentatively TRBD1 (6 bases). Germline CDR1 and CDR2: MNHNS and SASEGT. This CDR3 is built from 13 residues. V dropped 7 bases and J dropped 6 bases, with 15 bases sitting between them.

The chain recombines TRBV18 with TRBJ2-7, with D possibly TRBD2 on 6 matching bases. The germline V and J ends were trimmed by 4 bases and 0 bases, with 10 bases remaining between them. The CDR3 is 14 residues long. Germline CDR1 is KGHSH and CDR2 is LQKENI. The CDR3 region has the DNA TGTGCCAGCTCACGGGCGGGAAGCTCCTACGAGCAGTACTTC. This translates into CASSRAGSSYEQYF.

The genes are TRBV5-1 and TRBJ1-2, with 11 bases fitting TRBD1. The CDR3 has 15 amino acids. Per the germline V gene, CDR1 is SGHRS and CDR2 is YFSETQ. The V gene end was trimmed by 4 bases and the J gene end by 4 bases; junction bases not matched to a gene: 6. The CDR3 region is CASSGGTGGGYGYTF. DNA for the CDR3: TGCGCCAGCAGCGGAGGGACAGGGGGTGGCTATGGCTACACCTTC.

This CDR3 reads CASSSSGQGATDTQYF. The CDR3 DNA reads as TGTGCCAGCAGTTCCAGCGGACAGGGGGCAACAGATACGCAGTATTTT. This chain uses TRBV28 with TRBJ2-3; 11 bases align to TRBD1. CDR1 MDHEN and CDR2 SYDVKM come from the germline V gene. Germline trimming cut 4 bases from V and 3 bases from J; bases unmatched to any gene: 6. This CDR3 contains 16 residues.

The chain couples TRBV18 to TRBJ1-1; 7 positions agree with TRBD1. Germline assignment: CDR1 KGHSH and CDR2 LQKENI. The V and J ends lost 1 base and 0 bases, in that order; junction bases with no gene match: 5. The CDR3 length is 16 residues. The CDR3 region has the DNA TGTGCCAGCTCACCACAGGGGGCGGGGGTGAACACTGAAGCTTTCTTT. This translates into CASSPQGAGVNTEAFF.

V gene TRBV29-1 combines with J gene TRBJ1-6, with TRBD1 identical over 10 bases. Losses at the gene ends were 6 bases for V and 7 bases for J; bases not matched to a gene: 6. The CDR3 extends over 14 amino acids. Germline V gene lookup returns CDR1 SQVTM and CDR2 ANQGSEA. The CDR3 is CSVGTGDVNSPLHF. The CDR3 DNA follows: TGCAGCGTCGGGACAGGGGATGTAAATTCACCCCTCCACTTT.

This sequence joins TRBV7-3 and TRBJ2-2, with D uncertain. The CDR3 is 13 amino acids. CDR1 is SGHTA and CDR2 is FQGTGA in the germline V gene. Trimming pared 1 base from V and 5 bases from J, leaving 5 bases between. CDR3 sequence: CASSLRATGELFF. CDR3 in DNA: TGTGCCAGCAGCTTAAGGGCAACCGGGGAGCTGTTTTTT.

This chain connects TRBV19 to TRBJ1-4; D unresolved. The CDR3 sequence is 14 residues long. Germline V gives CDR1 LNHDA, CDR2 SQIVND (reference sequence). V lost 7 bases to trimming and J lost 7 bases, with 16 bases between them. The DNA for the CDR3 is TGTGCCAGTACCCCAGCGGGATGGGGTGAAAAACTGTTTTTT. Amino acids: CASTPAGWGEKLFF.

The CDR3, as DNA: TGTGCCAGCAGCTTATCAGGTTGGGGGACTGAAGCTTTCTTT. Its translation is CASSLSGWGTEAFF. V gene TRBV7-6 combines with J gene TRBJ1-1; tentative D call: TRBD1 (5 bases). V lost 2 bases, J lost 5 bases, and 12 bases lay in between. CDR3 length: 14 amino acids. Germline V lookup: CDR1 SGHVS, CDR2 FNYEAQ.

In its sample, this clone was seen once. The rearrangement links TRBV15 to TRBJ2-5, with D uncertain. V lost 4 bases, J lost 5 bases, and 5 bases lay in between. This CDR3 region has 11 residues. The germline CDR1 and CDR2 sequences are LNHNV and YYDKDF (reference sequence). The CDR3 is CATSTKETQYF. CDR3 DNA sequence: TGTGCCACCAGCACCAAGGAGACCCAGTACTTC.

The chain recombines TRBV25-1 with TRBJ2-1; the match to TRBD2 covers 14 bases. The J segment lost 1 base and the V segment lost 7 bases, leaving 6 bases of the junction unmatched. The CDR3 has 17 residues. Germline V gene lookup returns CDR1 MGHDK and CDR2 SYGVNS. CDR3 DNA sequence: TGTGCCAGCATTGGACTAGCGGGGGGCCGTTCCTACAATGAGCAGTTCTTC. It specifies CASIGLAGGRSYNEQFF.

The V and J genes are TRBV28 and TRBJ1-2; D gene unclear. Germline V CDR1 and CDR2: MDHEN, SYDVKM. V was trimmed by 6 bases and J by 0 bases, leaving 5 bases between them. The CDR3 is 12 amino acids. The CDR3 loop is CASRSTNYGYTF. For the CDR3, the DNA is TGTGCCAGCAGATCTACTAACTATGGCTACACCTTC.

The chain joins TRBV5-1 to TRBJ2-3, with 7 bases matching TRBD1. Germline CDR1 and CDR2: SGHRS and YFSETQ. The CDR3 contains 15 residues. V shed 0 bases and J 3 bases; nucleotides not matched to a gene: 4. The chain's CDR3 is CASSLDRGATDTQYF. The CDR3 coding sequence is TGCGCCAGCAGCTTGGACAGGGGAGCTACAGATACGCAGTATTTT.

The V gene is TRBV7-2, the J gene TRBJ1-2, with D uncertain. V lost 1 base and J 5 bases, leaving 11 bases between the germline ends. The V gene's germline CDR1 is SGHTA and CDR2 FQGNSA. The CDR3 extends over 14 amino acids. The CDR3: CASSLGTEAYGYTF. CDR3 DNA sequence: TGTGCCAGCAGCTTAGGAACAGAGGCTTATGGCTACACCTTC.